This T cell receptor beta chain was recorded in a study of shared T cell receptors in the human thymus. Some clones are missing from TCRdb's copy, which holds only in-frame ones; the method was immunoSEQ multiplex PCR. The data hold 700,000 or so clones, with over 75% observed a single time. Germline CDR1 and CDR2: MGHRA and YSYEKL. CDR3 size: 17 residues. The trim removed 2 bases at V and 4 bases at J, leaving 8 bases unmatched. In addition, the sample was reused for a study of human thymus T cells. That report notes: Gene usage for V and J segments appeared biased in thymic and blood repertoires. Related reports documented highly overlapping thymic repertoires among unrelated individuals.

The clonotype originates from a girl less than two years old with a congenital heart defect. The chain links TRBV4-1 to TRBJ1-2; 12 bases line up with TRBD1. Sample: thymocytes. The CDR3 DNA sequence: TGCGCCAGCAGCCAACGGGACAGGGGGCCCGCCTCCTATGGCTACACCTTC. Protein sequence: CASSQRDRGPASYGYTF.